This T cell receptor (beta chain) was identified in a study of OX40 agonist ivuxolimab in advanced cancers. Findings and limits, study-wide: The study observed clonal expansion of CD4+ and CD8+ blood T cells by week 6 at 0.1 to 3.0 mg/kg.

V shed 6 bases and J shed 3 bases, with 10 bases lying between them. This CDR3 region has 13 residues. The germline gives CDR1 SGHTA, CDR2 FQGNSA. About this clone: No antigen is known for it.

Profiled with immunoSEQ multiplex PCR; TCRdb holds only in-frame clones, not every one. The table records over 55,000 clones, 91% of them present only once. The sequence derives from an adult with an advanced solid tumor such as melanoma, head and neck, liver or kidney cancer. The rearrangement links TRBV7-2 to TRBJ2-3; D is ambiguous. The input for sequencing was CD4+ or CD8+ T cells sorted from blood, taken in a trial of the OX40 agonist ivuxolimab. In DNA form, the CDR3 reads TGTGCCAGCAGTCCCCAAAGGACAGATACGCAGTATTTT. This encodes CASSPQRTDTQYF.